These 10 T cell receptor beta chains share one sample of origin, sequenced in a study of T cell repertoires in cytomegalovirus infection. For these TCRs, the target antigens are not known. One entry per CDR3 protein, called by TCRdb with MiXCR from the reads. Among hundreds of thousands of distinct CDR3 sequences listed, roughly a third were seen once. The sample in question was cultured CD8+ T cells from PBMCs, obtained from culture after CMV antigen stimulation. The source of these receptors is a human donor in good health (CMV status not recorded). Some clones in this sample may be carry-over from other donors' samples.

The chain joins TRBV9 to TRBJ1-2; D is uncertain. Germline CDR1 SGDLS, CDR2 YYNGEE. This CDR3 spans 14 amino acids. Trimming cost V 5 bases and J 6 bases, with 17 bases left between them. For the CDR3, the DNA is TGTGCCAGCAGTGGCGTTAGGGATTTGGATGGCTACACCTTC. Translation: CASSGVRDLDGYTF.

The CDR3 sequence is CATSHPDKDTGELFF. The CDR3 DNA reads as TGTGCCACCAGTCACCCCGACAAGGACACCGGGGAGCTGTTTTTT. This chain uses TRBV24-1 with TRBJ2-2; D is ambiguous. Germline V gives CDR1 KGHDR, CDR2 SFDVKD. With 6 bases removed from V and 3 bases from J, the gap between germline ends came to 13 bases. This CDR3 comprises 15 residues.

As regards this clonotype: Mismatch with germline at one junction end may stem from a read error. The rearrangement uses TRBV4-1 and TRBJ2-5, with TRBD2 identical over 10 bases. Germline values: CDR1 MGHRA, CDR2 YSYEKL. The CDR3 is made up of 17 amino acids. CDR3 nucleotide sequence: TGTGCCAGCAGCCAAGAGGAAAGGCTAGCGGGGGCGGAGACCCAGTACTTC. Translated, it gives CASSQEERLAGAETQYF.

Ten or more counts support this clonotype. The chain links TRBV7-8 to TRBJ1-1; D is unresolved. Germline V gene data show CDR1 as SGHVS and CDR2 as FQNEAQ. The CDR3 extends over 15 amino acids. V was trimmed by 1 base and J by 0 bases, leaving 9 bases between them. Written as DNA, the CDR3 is TGTGCCAGCAGCTTAGTGTTAAGCATGAACACTGAAGCTTTCTTT. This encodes CASSLVLSMNTEAFF. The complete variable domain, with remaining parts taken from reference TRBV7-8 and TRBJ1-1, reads GAGVSQSPRYKVAKRGQDVALRCDPISGHVSLFWYQQALGQGPEFLTYFQNEAQLDKSGLPSDRFFAERPEGSVSTLKIQRTQQEDSAVYLCASSLVLSMNTEAFFGQGTRLTVV.

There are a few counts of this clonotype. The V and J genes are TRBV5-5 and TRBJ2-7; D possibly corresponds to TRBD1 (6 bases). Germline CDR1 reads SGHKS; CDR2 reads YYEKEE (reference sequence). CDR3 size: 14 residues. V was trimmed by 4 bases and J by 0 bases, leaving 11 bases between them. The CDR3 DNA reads TGTGCCAGCAGCATGGACAGCAACTCCTACGAGCAGTACTTC. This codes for CASSMDSNSYEQYF.

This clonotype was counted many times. The CDR3 reads CASSRGQGAWYEQYV. CDR3 in DNA: TGCGCCAGCAGCCGGGGGCAGGGGGCATGGTACGAGCAGTACGTC. V gene TRBV4-1 combines with J gene TRBJ2-7, with TRBD1 matching 8 bases. The length of the CDR3 is 15 residues. Germline CDR1 reads MGHRA; CDR2 reads YSYEKL. V was pared by 4 bases and J by 4 bases, with 9 bases of the junction left unmatched.

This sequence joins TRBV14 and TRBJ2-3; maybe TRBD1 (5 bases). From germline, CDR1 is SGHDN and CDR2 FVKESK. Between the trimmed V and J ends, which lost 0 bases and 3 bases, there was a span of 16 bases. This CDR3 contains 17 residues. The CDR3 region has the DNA TGTGCCAGCAGCCAAGACAGGGTGTCGGCTGCTACAGATACGCAGTATTTT. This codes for CASSQDRVSAATDTQYF.

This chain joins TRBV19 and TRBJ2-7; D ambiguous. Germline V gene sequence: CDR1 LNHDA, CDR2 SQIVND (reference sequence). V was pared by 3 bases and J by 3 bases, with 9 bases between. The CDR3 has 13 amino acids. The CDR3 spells CASSIALNYEQYF. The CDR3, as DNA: TGTGCCAGTAGTATTGCACTCAACTACGAGCAGTACTTC.

DNA of the CDR3: TGTGCCAGCAGGGATTATTTCGGGAACACTGAAGCTTTCTTT. Translation gives CASRDYFGNTEAFF. The J gene is TRBJ1-1, the V gene TRBV6-1; D is unresolved. Trimming removed 6 bases at V and 1 base at J, with 12 bases between. This CDR3 spans 14 amino acids. Germline V gives CDR1 MNHNS, CDR2 SASEGT.

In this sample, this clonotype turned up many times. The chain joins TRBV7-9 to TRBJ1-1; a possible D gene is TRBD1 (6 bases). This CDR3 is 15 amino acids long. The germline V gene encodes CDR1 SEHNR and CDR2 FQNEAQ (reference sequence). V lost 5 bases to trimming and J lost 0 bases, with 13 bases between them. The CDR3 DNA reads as TGTGCCAGCAGCCCTCTGACAGGATTGAACACTGAAGCTTTCTTT. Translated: CASSPLTGLNTEAFF.